The 21 T cell receptor beta chains listed next were all sequenced from one sample in a study of identical twins. MiXCR, run by TCRdb on the 5' RACE reads, gives a single entry per CDR3 protein. The sample records around 490,000 distinct CDR3 sequences, about 13% being singletons. The same data also contributed to another study, on yellow fever vaccine responses in identical twins.

What was sequenced was CD4+ T cells sorted from blood. These receptors all stem from a woman under 30 in good health.

This clonotype has only a few counts. The V call is TRBV6-5, the J call TRBJ2-7, with D hard to call. This CDR3 is built from 13 residues. The V gene's germline CDR1 is MNHEY and CDR2 SVGAGI. V shed 0 bases and J shed 6 bases, with 9 bases lying between them. CDR3 DNA sequence: TGTGCCAGCAGTTACTCGTCGGGCGTCGAGCAGTACTTC. Its translation is CASSYSSGVEQYF.

CDR3 sequence: CSIIRADALAHGYTF. The CDR3 coding sequence is TGCAGTATCATAAGGGCGGATGCTCTAGCTCATGGCTACACCTTC. The genes are TRBV20-1 and TRBJ1-2; D is ambiguous. The CDR3 runs 15 residues. The germline gives CDR1 DFQATT, CDR2 SNEGSKA (reference sequence). V was cut by 8 bases and J by 6 bases, with 25 bases left in between.

This clonotype has at least ten counts. The rearrangement links TRBV7-2 to TRBJ2-3; D gene uncertain. This CDR3 comprises 13 residues. Looked up from germline, CDR1 is SGHTA and CDR2 is FQGNSA. The V gene lost 4 bases and the J gene lost 8 bases, with 13 bases spanning the gap. The CDR3 reads CASSSSGGGTQYF. In DNA form, the CDR3 reads TGTGCCAGCAGCTCCTCTGGTGGTGGTACGCAGTATTTT.

In this sample, this clonotype turned up a few times. The chain employs TRBV5-1 and TRBJ1-2, with 10 bases that match TRBD1. The V gene's germline CDR1 is SGHRS and CDR2 YFSETQ. Losses at the gene ends were 3 bases for V and 7 bases for J; bases not matched to a gene: 12. CDR3 length: 16 residues. The CDR3 loop is CASSSTPGTGVGGYTF. The CDR3 DNA follows: TGCGCCAGCAGCTCCACCCCAGGGACAGGGGTGGGTGGCTACACCTTC.

CDR3 nucleotides: TGTGCCAGCAGTTTCCTCCGACTAGCGGAAACCTACGAGCAGTACTTC. Its protein product is CASSFLRLAETYEQYF. The V and J genes are TRBV28 and TRBJ2-7; 9 bases line up with TRBD2. CDR1 is MDHEN and CDR2 is SYDVKM in the germline V gene. After removal of 3 bases from V and 2 bases from J, the junction contained 8 bases not matched to a gene. CDR3 length equals 16 residues.

This clonotype was picked up one time. J is TRBJ2-5 and V is TRBV6-2 or TRBV6-3; TRBD1 matches at 12 bases. The CDR3 has 16 residues. V trimming: 6 bases; J trimming: 5 bases; junction bases outside the gene matches: 10. Germline V gene sequence: CDR1 MNHEY, CDR2 SVGEGT. The CDR3 nucleotides read TGTGCCAGCAGCCAAATCCCCGGGACAGGGGGCGAGACCCAGTACTTC. This translates into CASSQIPGTGGETQYF.

Only a few counts were recorded for this clonotype. The rearrangement links TRBV20-1 to TRBJ2-5, with a weak D call TRBD2 (6 bases). The germline V gene has CDR1 DFQATT and CDR2 SNEGSKA (reference sequence). With 3 bases removed from V and 1 base from J, the gap between germline ends came to 12 bases. The CDR3 consists of 14 residues. CDR3 loop: CSARRGGSQETQYF. Here the CDR3 DNA reads TGCAGTGCTAGGAGGGGAGGCTCCCAAGAGACCCAGTACTTC.

This clonotype has ten or more counts. The V and J genes are TRBV7-2 and TRBJ2-7; unclear D gene. The CDR3 runs to 12 residues. The V end was cut by 1 base, the J end by 4 bases, with 5 bases between. The germline CDR1 and CDR2 sequences are SGHTA and FQGNSA. This chain's CDR3 is CASSLVGYEQYF. CDR3 bases: TGTGCCAGCAGCTTAGTAGGGTACGAGCAGTACTTC.

V and J are TRBV6-2 or TRBV6-3 and TRBJ2-2, with D unresolved. Trimming took 1 base from V and 6 from J, leaving 9 bases between them. Per the germline V gene, CDR1 is MNHEY and CDR2 is SVGEGT. This CDR3 has 14 residues. The CDR3 region is CASSYFRGSGELFF. The CDR3 coding sequence is TGTGCCAGCAGTTACTTTCGTGGGTCCGGGGAGCTGTTTTTT.

This clonotype was seen repeatedly, ten times or more. This chain joins TRBV2 and TRBJ2-1; D gene unclear. The germline CDR1 and CDR2 sequences are SNHLY and FYNNEI. The CDR3 sequence is 12 residues long. The V gene lost 4 bases and the J gene lost 7 bases, with 8 bases spanning the gap. The CDR3 bases are TGTGCCAGCAGTGTAGGCCGGAATGAGCAGTTCTTC. It encodes CASSVGRNEQFF. The variable domain in full, completed from reference TRBV2 and TRBJ2-1, reads EPEVTQTPSHQVTQMGQEVILRCVPISNHLYFYWYRQILGQKVEFLVSFYNNEISEKSEIFDDQFSVERPDGSNFTLKIRSTKLEDSAMYFCASSVGRNEQFFGPGTRLTVL.

This clonotype was picked up a small number of times. The V gene is TRBV9, the J gene TRBJ2-5, with D unclear. The germline V gene encodes CDR1 SGDLS and CDR2 YYNGEE. The CDR3 sequence is 13 residues long. Trimming took off 3 bases at V and 5 bases at J, with 11 bases between the two ends. The CDR3 region is CASSASLIETQYF. DNA for the CDR3: TGTGCCAGCAGCGCATCTCTGATCGAGACCCAGTACTTC.

This clonotype was counted many times. V usage is TRBV12-3 or TRBV12-4 and J usage is TRBJ2-2, with 10 bases that match TRBD1. CDR3 length: 15 residues. The junction had 3 bases not matched to a gene; V was cut back by 1 base and J by 7 bases. The CDR3 region is CASSLGDRGSGELFF. The CDR3 DNA reads as TGTGCCAGCAGTTTAGGGGACAGGGGAAGCGGGGAGCTGTTTTTT.

This clonotype was observed a few times. This rearrangement joins TRBV4-3 to TRBJ2-1, with TRBD1 identical over 9 bases. V dropped 2 bases and J dropped 4; count of bases not matched to a gene: 12. Germline V CDR1 and CDR2: LGHNA, YSLEER. The length of the CDR3 is 18 residues. Here the CDR3 reads CASSQPPSETGGYNEQFF. Written as DNA, the CDR3 is TGCGCCAGCAGCCAACCCCCCTCAGAGACAGGGGGTTACAATGAGCAGTTCTTC.

At least ten counts were recorded for this clonotype. This chain connects TRBV11-1 to TRBJ2-5; the match to TRBD2 covers 11 bases. After removal of 5 bases from V and 0 bases from J, the junction contained 11 bases not matched to a gene. Germline V gives CDR1 SGHAT, CDR2 FQDESV (reference sequence). CDR3 length equals 18 residues. CDR3 DNA sequence: TGTGCCAGCAGCCAAATCTTGAGACTAGCGGGAAACCAAGAGACCCAGTACTTC. Its protein product is CASSQILRLAGNQETQYF. Full variable domain (remainder filled in from reference TRBV11-1 and TRBJ2-5): EAEVAQSPRYKITEKSQAVAFWCDPISGHATLYWYRQILGQGPELLVQFQDESVVDDSQLPKDRFSAERLKGVDSTLKIQPAELGDSAMYLCASSQILRLAGNQETQYFGPGTRLLVL.

The gene calls are TRBV12-3 or TRBV12-4 and TRBJ2-7; D might be TRBD1 or TRBD2, each matching 5 bases. Trimming cost V 6 bases and J 7 bases, with 16 bases left between them. This CDR3 region has 13 residues. CDR3 amino acids: CASSLTSWGEQYF. In nucleotides, the CDR3 is TGTGCCAGCAGCCTAACAAGCTGGGGGGAGCAGTACTTC.

This clonotype was observed many times. The rearrangement links TRBV20-1 to TRBJ2-1; 8 bases line up with TRBD2. CDR3 length: 13 amino acids. V trimming: 6 bases; J trimming: 9 bases; junction bases outside the gene matches: 10. Germline V gene lookup returns CDR1 DFQATT and CDR2 SNEGSKA (reference sequence). CDR3 region: CSAPAGAGPEQFF. CDR3 coding DNA: TGCAGTGCCCCAGCGGGAGCTGGGCCTGAGCAGTTCTTC.

The chain has TRBV12-5 and TRBJ2-3; D is possibly TRBD1 (6 bases). This CDR3 contains 13 residues. Trimming took off 5 bases at V and 4 bases at J, with 10 bases between the two ends. Per germline, CDR1 LGHNT and CDR2 FRNRAP. CDR3 sequence reads: CASGRQVPDTQYF. CDR3 DNA: TGTGCTAGTGGTCGACAGGTTCCAGATACGCAGTATTTT.

This clonotype was recorded a few times. The genes are TRBV6-1 and TRBJ2-1; D not certain. Looked up from germline, CDR1 is MNHNS and CDR2 is SASEGT. V was shortened by 9 bases and J by 5 bases, with 14 bases between the two germline ends. This CDR3 contains 13 residues. The CDR3 coding sequence is TGTGCCAGTAGCTCCCGTTTCGACAATGAGCAGTTCTTC. This sequence encodes CASSSRFDNEQFF.

J is TRBJ2-7 and V is TRBV5-1; D is uncertain. This CDR3 spans 14 amino acids. Looked up from germline, CDR1 is SGHRS and CDR2 is YFSETQ. Trimming took 0 bases from V and 2 from J, leaving 9 bases between them. The CDR3 reads CASSLAEGPYEQYF. CDR3 nucleotides: TGCGCCAGCAGCTTGGCCGAAGGGCCCTACGAGCAGTACTTC.

This clonotype was seen a handful of times. This rearrangement joins TRBV3-1 to TRBJ2-3; D ambiguous. There are 14 residues in the CDR3. The V gene's germline CDR1 is LGHDT and CDR2 YNNKEL (reference sequence). V was clipped by 1 base and J by 6 bases, with 11 bases between them. Here the CDR3 reads CASSQGLKADTQYF. CDR3 nucleotides: TGTGCCAGCAGCCAAGGACTTAAGGCGGATACGCAGTATTTT.

V and J are TRBV20-1 and TRBJ2-2; 12 positions agree with TRBD2. The CDR3 is 18 amino acids. The V segment lost 7 bases and the J segment 4 bases; nucleotides outside the gene matches: 16. Germline CDR1 reads DFQATT; CDR2 reads SNEGSKA (reference sequence). The CDR3 region is CSGEERLAGGRGTGELFF. The DNA of the CDR3 is TGCAGTGGAGAAGAGCGTCTAGCGGGGGGGCGGGGCACCGGGGAGCTGTTTTTT.